The present entry profiles one T cell receptor (beta chain) with its context. This clonotype was seen at least ten times. The antigen it binds to is not known. One end of the junction is discordant with germline, which a read error may explain. Library method: multiplex PCR. Sequencing instrument: Illumina HiSeq 4000. CDR3 regions were amplified by Arm-PCR with iRepertoire HTBI primers to construct TCR beta libraries. Before sequencing, the PCR products went through gel purification. Regarding the original processing steps: Across samples, fewer than 70 TRBV and roughly 15 TRBJ segments were identified and used for gene usage analysis of CDR3 amino acid clonotypes. Filtered high-quality paired reads were merged into contigs using COPE and FqMerger. Contigs were aligned with BLAST to IMGT TRBV, TRBD and TRBJ reference genes, and CDR3 was defined per IMGT. Highly expanded clones were defined as clonotypes with a frequency above 0.1%. Repertoire diversity was measured by Shannon entropy, and V-J evenness by the Gini coefficient. Public clonotypes were defined as clonotypes shared by more than one individual. Using fastp trimming at Q25 and MiXCR clonotype assembly, TCRdb reanalyzed the public sequencing data and kept in-frame beta chains. Records with the same CDR3 protein are collapsed into one entry carrying the most frequent genes and DNA. TCRdb, not the original authors, processed these V and J calls. The sample includes about half a million distinct CDR3 sequences, with more than 10% observed a single time. The ten largest clonotypes hold 8% to 10% of the sample.

The intended sense of this specimen's time point label: newly diagnosed GD, antithyroid drugs for less than 3 months. RNA was extracted from PBMCs in TRIzol for both TCR sequencing and RNA sequencing. The diagnosis of Graves' disease followed American Thyroid Association guidelines. Recruitment of patients was carried out at an endocrinology department in Xi'an, China. From each patient, approximately 10 milliliters of peripheral blood was collected into an EDTA anticoagulant tube. Ficoll Paque Plus density gradient separation was used to isolate PBMCs, and no additional T cell sorting was done. An Agilent 2100 Bioanalyzer and agarose gel were used to check RNA quality, while a NanoDrop 2000 measured RNA concentration. These data belong to a study of regulatory T cells in long-lasting Graves disease (dated by TCRdb to about 2021). Broadly, across the study: Antithyroid drugs had been taken for less than 3 months by newly diagnosed Graves' disease patients. This study used TCR sequencing and RNA sequencing of peripheral blood to compare persistent Graves' disease patients against newly diagnosed Graves' disease patients. The study was registered as a clinical trial and conducted in China. A total of around 33 samples underwent TCR sequencing, from roughly 13 patients with persistent Graves' disease and about 20 patients with newly diagnosed Graves' disease.

Here is what the overall study found, with its caveats: The study examined only peripheral blood because the primary lesion, thyroid tissue, could not be accessed. Preferential use of TRBV28, TRBJ1-2 and TRBJ2-5 was observed in persistent disease, whereas TRBV20-1 and TRBJ2-1 were favored in newly diagnosed disease. Sequencing and analysis were limited to the TCR beta chain. The small sample size was acknowledged by the authors as a limitation that may reduce accuracy. Persistent patients shared more public clonotypes among themselves (2,741) than newly diagnosed patients did (more than 950). Compared with newly diagnosed patients, persistent Graves' disease patients had lower TCR Shannon entropy and fewer highly expanded clones, which suggests clonal expansion.

The germline V gene encodes CDR1 MNHNS and CDR2 SASEGT. The CDR3 goes from the cysteine to the phenylalanine over 13 residues. Just CDR3 DNA is preserved here, 39 bases in frame from base 1. This same sample was also part of a study on T cells in Graves' hyperthyroidism and ophthalmopathy. The second investigation adds: Graves' hyperthyroidism was defined as stable when no progression to ophthalmopathy occurred over 18 months of follow-up. The hyperthyroidism patients were between 18 and 65 years old and newly diagnosed, with a disease duration of less than 2 months. Patients with uncontrolled infections, other autoimmune diseases, pregnancy or lactation were excluded. Diagnoses were established on the basis of clinical symptoms, serum thyroxine and TRAb, thyroid ultrasound, and orbital computed tomography. A first-round RT-PCR of the TCR CDR3 used the HTBI primer set with the Qiagen OneStep RT-PCR kit. Most expanded thyroid clonotypes (frequency above 0.001) were also detected in blood, suggesting blood repertoires may reflect thyroid immune responses. Ophthalmopathy was separated from stable hyperthyroidism by a 13 V-J signature model, with approximately 86% sensitivity and 81% to 82% specificity obtained in cross-validation and 80%/75% obtained in testing. In validation, the model predicted progression to ophthalmopathy a median of about 6.8 months before onset, with approximately 71% sensitivity and roughly 73% specificity. TCR V-J signatures able to tell the groups apart were searched for in a discovery cohort of about a hundred patients, of whom over 40 had Graves' ophthalmopathy and about 60 had stable Graves' hyperthyroidism. Whether ophthalmopathy could be predicted prospectively was tested in an independent validation cohort made up of approximately 19 hyperthyroidism patients plus 17 patients who later progressed to ophthalmopathy. For training and testing, the 95 to 100 patients in the discovery cohort were randomly divided in a 7:3 ratio. In more than 5 Graves' hyperthyroidism patients, the study also compared T-cell repertoires from thyroid tissue with T-cell repertoires from blood. Once sampling was done, hyperthyroidism patients were given methimazole at a starting dose of 30 mg daily, whereas ophthalmopathy patients were given high-dose intravenous methylprednisolone. The libraries were constructed in a second round of multiplex PCR and then size-selected and purified. Libraries were sequenced paired-end with 100 bp reads on an Illumina HiSeq2000. Raw data were processed with SOAPnuke, discarding reads with adapters, uncalled bases, mean Phred below 15, or no exact constant-primer or identifier match. COPE v1.2.5 was used to merge the high-quality paired reads, and each unique nucleotide sequence was defined as a clonotype. MiTCR v1.1 was used to align clonotypes to the IMGT TRBV, TRBD and TRBJ reference segments. Analysis was restricted to V-J combinations with a frequency above 0.0001, which covered 99% to 99.2% of repertoires. A TCS score was defined as the ratio of F50 (clonal expansion) to E x V (chaos), with BLOSUM62-based TCRdist applied between CDR3 peptides within each V-J. Welch's t-statistics and random forest reduced roughly 530 V-J features to under 15, which were used in a naive Bayes classifier (R e1071). No statistical method was used to fix the sample size in advance, and group allocation was not hidden from the investigators. The paper reports TCR Vbeta CDR3 sequencing of some 140 peripheral blood samples: 40 to 45 ophthalmopathy, some 80 hyperthyroidism and approximately 17 progressor patients.

The sequence was collected from a woman aged 25 to 39 with Graves disease. Donor details come from another sample of the same person, matched by shared clones. Recombination linked TRBV6-1 to TRBJ2-7, with the D gene uncertain. Specimen: peripheral blood mononuclear cells (PBMCs), collected at new diagnosis, from a patient treated with antithyroid drugs. The bases are TGTGCCAGCGGTGAAGGGAAATACTACGAGCAGTACTTC. Its protein product is CASGEGKYYEQYF.